This TCR beta chain comes out of a study of blood T cells in healthy people across ages. This clonotype was detected only a few times. The target antigen is unknown. With 6 bases removed from V and 2 bases from J, the gap between germline ends came to 15 bases. Per germline, CDR1 ENHRY and CDR2 SYGVKD. The CDR3 is 15 amino acids. Findings and caveats of the study: It was found that TCR beta diversity correlated strongly with the percentage of naive T cells. Researchers deemed the diversity estimates from one million T cells underestimates.

Then a second PCR, running about 7 to 11 cycles, was carried out with a sample-barcoded 5' primer and a J-beta primer mix. The template-switch adaptor, which had 12 random nucleotides, put a tag on each cDNA molecule. Using its own MiXCR run on the 5' RACE reads, TCRdb lists one record per CDR3 protein. The table includes around 1.1 million distinct CDR3 sequences, under 40% detected once. J is TRBJ2-3 and V is TRBV10-3; D might be TRBD1 or TRBD2, each matching 5 bases. The clonotype originates from a man between 18 and 29 years old in good health. Specimen: blood. For the CDR3, the DNA is TGTGCCATCAGGAGGGACCGAATTCCCACAGATACGCAGTATTTT. This translates into CAIRRDRIPTDTQYF.